Below are 5 T cell receptor beta chains sequenced from a single sample in a study of T-cell reconstitution after alpha-beta-depleted transplantation in children. TCRbeta library preparation incorporated unique molecular identifiers. TCRdb reprocessed the PCR reads with MiXCR, giving one entry per CDR3 protein. Of about 420,000 distinct CDR3 sequences listed, around 15% are singletons. The sequencing used PBMCs, mostly from graft donor cells, collected 360 days after TCRalphabeta/CD19-depleted stem cell transplant. The receptor set was obtained from a boy less than two years old who had a stem cell transplant for Wiskott-Aldrich syndrome, so the T cells may come from the graft donor.

This clonotype was detected only a few times. The chain recombines TRBV12-3 or TRBV12-4 with TRBJ2-5, with TRBD2 identical over 8 bases. V shed 4 bases, J shed 4 bases, and the junction held 5 bases outside the gene matches. The CDR3 covers 14 residues. In nucleotides, the CDR3 is TGTGCCAGCAGTTCCCGGGAGGGACGAGAGACCCAGTACTTC. Protein sequence: CASSSREGRETQYF.

The sample holds a few counts of this clonotype. This rearrangement joins TRBV4-3 to TRBJ2-1, with D maybe TRBD1 (5 bases). The germline V gene has CDR1 LGHNA and CDR2 YSLEER. This CDR3 comprises 14 residues. Trimming removed 1 base at V and 12 bases at J, with 16 bases between. CDR3 nucleotides: TGCGCCAGCAGCCAAGTTCCGAACTACCAGGGGCAGTTCTTC. Protein product: CASSQVPNYQGQFF.

V gene TRBV6-1 combines with J gene TRBJ2-5, with 13 bases identical to TRBD2. The germline gives CDR1 MNHNS, CDR2 SASEGT. V was clipped by 6 bases and J by 5 bases; unmatched bases: 9. This CDR3 contains 16 residues. The chain's CDR3 is CASSTSGGALRETQYF. The CDR3 nucleotides read TGTGCCAGCAGCACTAGCGGGGGGGCCCTAAGGGAGACCCAGTACTTC.

The V call is TRBV7-9, the J call TRBJ2-3; 9 nucleotides match TRBD2. V trimming: 10 bases; J trimming: 1 base; junction bases outside the gene matches: 9. Germline V lookup: CDR1 SEHNR, CDR2 FQNEAQ (reference sequence). This CDR3 spans 15 amino acids. The CDR3 sequence: CAIRHSSGGTDTQYF. In nucleotides, the CDR3 is TGTGCCATCCGACACTCTAGCGGGGGCACAGATACGCAGTATTTT.

This clonotype was counted only a few times. V gene TRBV29-1 combines with J gene TRBJ2-2, with 7 bases fitting TRBD2. The CDR3 length is 16 residues. The germline CDR1 and CDR2 sequences are SQVTM and ANQGSEA. V lost 4 bases, J lost 0 bases, and 8 bases stayed unmatched. The CDR3 here is CSVGGGDSSNTGELFF. The CDR3 bases are TGCAGCGTTGGGGGGGGTGACTCTTCGAACACCGGGGAGCTGTTTTTT.